This T cell receptor (beta chain) was documented in a study of blood T cells in healthy people across ages. Together with a sample-barcoded 5' primer, a J-beta primer mix was included in a second PCR lasting roughly 7 to 11 cycles. TCRdb reanalysed the 5' RACE reads using MiXCR and keeps one entry per CDR3 protein. Seen here are approximately 1,100,000 distinct CDR3 sequences, 40% to 50% observed once, and the top ten hold under 20%. Losses at the gene ends were 5 bases for V and 7 bases for J; bases not matched to a gene: 11. This CDR3 is built from 16 residues. The chain carries TRBV12-3 or TRBV12-4 and TRBJ2-1, with 10 bases aligning to TRBD1. The specimen sequenced was blood. This TCR derives from a woman aged 60-75 years in good health. The CDR3 sequence: CASSRQGAGLANEQFF. Here the CDR3 DNA reads TGTGCCAGCAGTCGACAGGGGGCGGGGCTCGCGAATGAGCAGTTCTTC.